Each of the 12 T cell receptor beta chains below was sequenced from the same sample in a study of cytomegalovirus exposure and HLA in healthy donors. The PCR used 60 Vbeta and 13 Jbeta primers. The assay was immunoSEQ multiplex PCR, and TCRdb's table has in-frame clones only and misses some. The sample records around 180,000 clones, around 80% being singletons. The sequencing sample was made of PBMCs. The source of these receptors is a man between 25 and 39 years old in good health and CMV-seropositive.

The CDR3 loop is CAIEDRGAQLAGSVGYETQYF. The CDR3 nucleotides are TGTGCCATCGAGGACCGTGGGGCCCAACTAGCGGGGTCCGTTGGGTATGAGACCCAGTACTTC. V usage is TRBV19 and J usage is TRBJ2-5, with TRBD2 matching 10 bases. With V trimmed by 10 bases and J by 5 bases, 31 bases remained unmatched. The CDR3 runs 21 residues. Germline V gene lookup returns CDR1 LNHDA and CDR2 SQIVND (reference sequence).

The chain couples TRBV7-6 to TRBJ2-7, with 13 nucleotides matching TRBD2. CDR3 size: 14 residues. The V gene end was trimmed by 8 bases and the J gene end by 6 bases; junction bases not matched to a gene: 7. Germline V lookup: CDR1 SGHVS, CDR2 FNYEAQ. CDR3 coding DNA: TGTGCCAGCGGCGGACTAGCGGGAGTCTCCGAGCAGTACTTC. Residues: CASGGLAGVSEQYF.

This clone was found once. The rearrangement links TRBV6-1 to TRBJ1-2, with D perhaps TRBD1 (6 bases). The germline V gene has CDR1 MNHNS and CDR2 SASEGT. Between the trimmed V and J ends, which lost 4 bases and 6 bases, there was a span of 15 bases. This CDR3 spans 14 amino acids. The CDR3 reads CASSGGQRMDGYTF. DNA of the CDR3: TGTGCCAGCAGTGGCGGACAGCGAATGGATGGCTACACCTTC.

V and J are TRBV5-1 and TRBJ2-1; D might be TRBD2 (6 bases). Trimming shortened V by 2 bases and J by 10 bases, and 10 bases separated the two germline ends. The CDR3 totals 12 residues. Germline CDR1 is SGHRS and CDR2 is YFSETQ. The CDR3 protein is CASSLREWEQFF. The CDR3 bases are TGCGCCAGCAGCTTACGGGAGTGGGAGCAGTTCTTC.

The chain combines TRBV5-4 with TRBJ2-5; 7 bases map to TRBD2. The DNA end is more similar to TRBJ2-7, so the J call may be wrong. The CDR3 contains 14 residues. CDR1 is SGHNT and CDR2 is YYREEE in the germline V gene (reference sequence). CDR3 nucleotide sequence: TGTGCCAGCAGCCTCTCGACTAGCAGGGACGAGCAGTACTTC. This sequence encodes CASSLSTSRDEQYF.

Details on this clone: At one end the junction does not follow the germline gene, possibly because of a read error. This rearrangement joins TRBV10-3 to TRBJ1-1; no definite D call. The CDR3 loop spans 12 amino acids. CDR1 and CDR2 from the germline V gene are ENHRY and SYGVKD. The CDR3 reads CASSYSSTEAFF. The CDR3 nucleotides read TGTGCCAGCAGTTACTCAAGCACTGAAGCTTTCTTT.

The V gene is TRBV5-1, the J gene TRBJ2-3; TRBD2 aligns across 10 bases. This CDR3 contains 15 residues. Germline CDR1 reads SGHRS; CDR2 reads YFSETQ. V dropped 1 base and J dropped 5; count of bases not matched to a gene: 4. CDR3 sequence reads: CASSLKLAGGDTQYF. For the CDR3, the DNA is TGCGCCAGCAGCTTGAAGTTAGCGGGAGGAGATACGCAGTATTTT.

The CDR3 DNA reads TGTGCCAGCAGTGAGGGGCCTGGAAACACCATATATTTT. This codes for CASSEGPGNTIYF. The chain links TRBV6-4 to TRBJ1-3; the D gene is possibly TRBD1 (5 bases). This CDR3 region has 13 residues. V lost 3 bases and J lost 2, with 5 bases in between. CDR1 and CDR2 from the germline V gene are MRHNA and SNTAGT.

The rearrangement uses TRBV6-6 and TRBJ2-7; the match to TRBD2 covers 8 bases. Trimming took 6 bases from V and 4 from J; bases not matched to a gene: 11. The CDR3 runs 15 residues. Germline V lookup: CDR1 MNHNY, CDR2 SVGAGI (reference sequence). CDR3 region: CASRDSSGQPYEQYF. CDR3 nucleotides: TGTGCCAGCAGGGACTCTAGCGGGCAACCTTACGAGCAGTACTTC.

With respect to this clone: The same CDR3 is also encoded by other DNA sequences in this sample. The genes are TRBV4-3 and TRBJ1-5; no definite D call. Germline values: CDR1 LGHNA, CDR2 YSLEER. The CDR3 covers 13 residues. V was cut by 0 bases and J by 6 bases, with 6 bases left in between. The CDR3 bases are TGCGCCAGCAGCCAAGACCCCGGTCAGCCCCAGCATTTT. This gives the protein CASSQDPGQPQHF.

The rearrangement joins TRBV9 to TRBJ2-5; TRBD1 is a possible D gene (5 bases). The CDR3 loop spans 14 amino acids. Germline CDR1 and CDR2: SGDLS and YYNGEE. The ends were cut back, 0 bases at V and 6 bases at J, with 12 bases in the middle. CDR3 region: CASSVGGRAQTQYF. The CDR3 DNA follows: TGTGCCAGCAGCGTAGGTGGCAGGGCCCAGACCCAGTACTTC.

The chain carries TRBV5-1 and TRBJ2-7; D uncertain. The V gene lost 3 bases and the J gene lost 5 bases, with 15 bases spanning the gap. Germline V lookup: CDR1 SGHRS, CDR2 YFSETQ. This CDR3 spans 14 amino acids. The CDR3 spells CASSSNMILHEQYF. The DNA of the CDR3 is TGCGCCAGCAGCTCCAACATGATCTTACACGAGCAGTACTTC. Together with reference TRBV5-1 and TRBJ2-7, the CDR3 gives the full variable domain: KAGVTQTPRYLIKTRGQQVTLSCSPISGHRSVSWYQQTPGQGLQFLFEYFSETQRNKGNFPGRFSGRQFSNSRSEMNVSTLELGDSALYLCASSSNMILHEQYFGPGTRLTVT.